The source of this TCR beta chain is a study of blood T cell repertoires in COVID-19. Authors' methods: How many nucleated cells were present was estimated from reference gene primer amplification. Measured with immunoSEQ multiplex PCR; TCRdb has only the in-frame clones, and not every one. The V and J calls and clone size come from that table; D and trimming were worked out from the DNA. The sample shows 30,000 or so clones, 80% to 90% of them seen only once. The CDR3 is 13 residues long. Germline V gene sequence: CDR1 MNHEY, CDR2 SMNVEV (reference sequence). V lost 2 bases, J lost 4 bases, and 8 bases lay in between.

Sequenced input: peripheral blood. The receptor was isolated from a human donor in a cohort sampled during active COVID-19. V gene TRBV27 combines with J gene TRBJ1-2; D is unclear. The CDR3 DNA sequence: TGTGCCAGCAGTTTACGAGGGTCCTATGGCTACACCTTC. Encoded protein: CASSLRGSYGYTF.